The present T cell receptor beta chain was sequenced within a study of identical twins. Healthy Caucasians provided all donations. This clonotype has at least ten counts. The antigen is not known. MiXCR, applied by TCRdb to the 5' RACE reads, yields one record per CDR3 protein. The data show about 660,000 distinct CDR3 sequences, more than 6.5% seen once. Study outcomes and limitations: Within cord blood, abundant beta clonotypes carried fewer insertions, but memory repertoires showed no such trend. Invariant T cells like MAIT and iNKT could partly confound the zero-insertion analyses.

The V gene lost 3 bases and the J gene lost 1 base, with 8 bases spanning the gap. The CDR3 is made up of 14 amino acids. Germline CDR1 is KGHDR and CDR2 is SFDVKD. Separately, the same data were catalogued under a study of yellow fever vaccine responses in identical twins.

The material sequenced was PBMCs. The receptor's source is a woman in her late teens or twenties in good health. The chain uses TRBV24-1 and TRBJ1-1, with D possibly TRBD1 on 5 matching bases. The CDR3 coding sequence is TGTGCCACCAGTGATCAGGGAACGAACACTGAAGCTTTCTTT. Translated: CATSDQGTNTEAFF.